One sample yielded the 25 T cell receptor beta chains listed below, sequenced in a study of T cell repertoires in cytomegalovirus infection. TCRdb re-derived calls from the reads in MiXCR, one entry per CDR3 protein. The sample contains fewer than 300,000 distinct CDR3 sequences, roughly a quarter of which appear only once. The sequenced sample consisted of PBMCs. The receptors originated from a human donor in good health (CMV status not recorded). Some clones in this sample may be carry-over from other donors' samples.

The CDR3 nucleotides read TGTGCCAGTAGTATAGGTCGACTCGTCTCTGGAAACACCATATATTTT. Protein sequence: CASSIGRLVSGNTIYF. The chain combines TRBV19 with TRBJ1-3; no clear D gene. Germline V gene data show CDR1 as LNHDA and CDR2 as SQIVND (reference sequence). V was clipped by 1 base and J by 0 bases, with 10 bases between them. This CDR3 region has 16 residues.

The chain joins TRBV9 to TRBJ2-5; D might be TRBD2 (5 bases). V dropped 5 bases and J dropped 3 bases, with 11 bases sitting between them. The germline CDR1 and CDR2 sequences are SGDLS and YYNGEE. This CDR3 spans 13 amino acids. The CDR3 loop reads CASSGPGKETQYF. The CDR3 region has the DNA TGTGCCAGCAGTGGACCGGGGAAAGAGACCCAGTACTTC.

This clonotype appeared a few times. This chain connects TRBV7-8 to TRBJ2-1; 9 bases align to TRBD2. The V and J ends lost 0 bases and 6 bases, in that order; junction bases with no gene match: 9. Germline CDR1 SGHVS, CDR2 FQNEAQ. The CDR3 spans 17 residues. CDR3 sequence reads: CASSLAFAGGPFNEQFF. The CDR3 bases are TGTGCCAGCAGCTTAGCGTTTGCGGGAGGGCCTTTCAATGAGCAGTTCTTC. Based on the CDR3 plus reference TRBV7-8 and TRBJ2-1, the full variable domain is GAGVSQSPRYKVAKRGQDVALRCDPISGHVSLFWYQQALGQGPEFLTYFQNEAQLDKSGLPSDRFFAERPEGSVSTLKIQRTQQEDSAVYLCASSLAFAGGPFNEQFFGPGTRLTVL.

This clonotype occurred many times. V is TRBV7-8 and J is TRBJ2-7; TRBD1 aligns across 8 bases. Per the germline V gene, CDR1 is SGHVS and CDR2 is FQNEAQ. The length of the CDR3 is 16 residues. With V trimmed by 5 bases and J by 4 bases, 13 bases remained unmatched. CDR3 loop: CASSTDHRGSGYEQYF. The CDR3 DNA follows: TGTGCCAGCAGCACCGACCACAGGGGGTCGGGGTACGAGCAGTACTTC.

The chain is built from TRBV6-1 and TRBJ2-1, with 9 positions matching TRBD2. Looked up from germline, CDR1 is MNHNS and CDR2 is SASEGT. The J segment lost 4 bases and the V segment lost 2 bases, leaving 6 bases of the junction unmatched. The CDR3 sequence is 16 residues long. The CDR3 loop is CASSEFASGEYNEQFF. CDR3 coding DNA: TGTGCCAGCAGTGAATTTGCTAGCGGGGAGTACAATGAGCAGTTCTTC.

The gene calls are TRBV6-4 and TRBJ1-2; unclear D gene. Germline V gene sequence: CDR1 MRHNA, CDR2 SNTAGT. This CDR3 has 14 residues. The V end lost 2 bases, the J end lost 8 bases, and 15 bases lay between the germline ends. The CDR3, as DNA: TGTGCCAGCAGTGACACAACATGGCTAGGCGGCTACACCTTC. Translation gives CASSDTTWLGGYTF.

Many counts were recorded for this clonotype. The V gene is TRBV7-9, the J gene TRBJ2-7, with 8 nucleotides matching TRBD1. The CDR3 is 15 residues long. Looked up from germline, CDR1 is SEHNR and CDR2 is FQNEAQ (reference sequence). V was pared by 5 bases and J by 2 bases, with 8 bases of the junction left unmatched. CDR3 in amino acids: CASSPLGTGTYEQYF. CDR3 sequence (DNA): TGTGCCAGCAGCCCGTTAGGGACAGGTACCTACGAGCAGTACTTC. Using reference TRBV7-9 and TRBJ2-7 for the parts outside the CDR3, the full variable domain is DTGVSQNPRHKITKRGQNVTFRCDPISEHNRLYWYRQTLGQGPEFLTYFQNEAQLEKSRLLSDRFSAERPKGSFSTLEIQRTEQGDSAMYLCASSPLGTGTYEQYFGPGTRLTVT.

The sample holds a few counts of this clonotype. The rearrangement joins TRBV20-1 to TRBJ1-4, with D possibly matching TRBD1 (6 bases). Germline assignment: CDR1 DFQATT and CDR2 SNEGSKA (reference sequence). Trimming pared 3 bases from V and 5 bases from J, leaving 13 bases between. The CDR3 is 14 amino acids. CDR3 in DNA: TGCAGTGCTAGTCTTGGACAGACGAATGAAAAACTGTTTTTT. Translating it yields CSASLGQTNEKLFF.

In its sample, this clonotype was seen many times. The J gene is TRBJ1-1, the V gene TRBV12-3 or TRBV12-4, with D hard to call. This CDR3 has 13 residues. The ends were cut back, 5 bases at V and 5 bases at J, with 12 bases in the middle. As DNA, the CDR3 is TGTGCCAGCAGTAGGACCTCTTCGACTGAAGCTTTCTTT. This sequence encodes CASSRTSSTEAFF.

In its sample, this clonotype was seen a few times. The gene calls are TRBV6-2 or TRBV6-3 and TRBJ2-7; maybe TRBD2 (5 bases). From germline, CDR1 is MNHEY and CDR2 SVGEGT. Trimming removed 2 bases at V and 6 bases at J, with 20 bases between. This CDR3 is 16 amino acids long. The CDR3 bases are TGTGCCAGCAGTTACGTGGAACGGGGAGACTTTTTCGAGCAGTACTTC. This gives the protein CASSYVERGDFFEQYF.

The chain links TRBV7-6 to TRBJ2-1, with a tentative D call TRBD2 (5 bases). Trimming pared 2 bases from V and 4 bases from J, leaving 15 bases between. Germline V CDR1 and CDR2: SGHVS, FNYEAQ. The CDR3 has 16 amino acids. The chain's CDR3 is CASSLRSRVDYNEQFF. The CDR3 nucleotides are TGTGCCAGCAGCTTAAGGTCGCGGGTAGATTACAATGAGCAGTTCTTC.

This clonotype was observed a few times. The chain joins TRBV19 to TRBJ2-7; D is possibly TRBD2 (5 bases). The CDR3 consists of 14 residues. V was pared by 5 bases and J by 2 bases, with 13 bases between. CDR1 is LNHDA and CDR2 is SQIVND in the germline V gene (reference sequence). This CDR3 is CASSVRGFPYEQYF. The CDR3 region has the DNA TGTGCCAGTAGTGTTAGAGGGTTCCCCTACGAGCAGTACTTC.

This clonotype was observed a handful of times. The chain carries TRBV20-1 and TRBJ2-5; 10 nucleotides agree with TRBD2. V lost 7 bases to trimming and J lost 5 bases; unmatched junction nucleotides: 10. In germline, CDR1 is DFQATT, CDR2 SNEGSKA (reference sequence). The CDR3 length is 14 residues. CDR3: CSVKSGRAGETQYF. CDR3 DNA: TGCAGTGTAAAAAGCGGGAGGGCCGGGGAGACCCAGTACTTC.

This clonotype has more than one count but fewer than ten. This chain joins TRBV7-2 and TRBJ2-7; 8 nucleotides agree with TRBD2. CDR1 is SGHTA, CDR2 FQGNSA, per germline. V shed 0 bases and J 2 bases; nucleotides not matched to a gene: 3. This CDR3 region has 15 residues. CDR3 sequence reads: CASSLANGGAYEQYF. The CDR3, as DNA: TGTGCCAGCAGCTTAGCGAACGGGGGGGCCTACGAGCAGTACTTC.

There are a few counts of this clonotype. Here the CDR3 DNA reads TGCAGCGTTGACCCCCGGAGGGGGACCTACAATGAGCAGTTCTTC. Translating gives CSVDPRRGTYNEQFF. The V gene is TRBV29-1, the J gene TRBJ2-1; D may correspond to TRBD1 or TRBD2 (6 bases each). Per the germline V gene, CDR1 is SQVTM and CDR2 is ANQGSEA. The CDR3 has 15 amino acids. V lost 3 bases and J lost 2, with 14 bases in between.

The sample holds a few counts of this clonotype. This sequence joins TRBV28 and TRBJ2-7, with 7 bases matching TRBD1. The CDR3 spans 14 residues. The V and J ends lost 4 bases and 3 bases, in that order; junction bases with no gene match: 6. Germline lookup yields CDR1 MDHEN and CDR2 SYDVKM. CDR3 bases: TGTGCCAGCAGTTCGTGGACAGGACTCTACGAGCAGTACTTC. This gives the protein CASSSWTGLYEQYF. The full variable domain, rest sourced from reference TRBV28 and TRBJ2-7, is DVKVTQSSRYLVKRTGEKVFLECVQDMDHENMFWYRQDPGLGLRLIYFSYDVKMKEKGDIPEGYSVSREKKERFSLILESASTNQTSMYLCASSSWTGLYEQYFGPGTRLTVT.

This chain links TRBV7-2 with TRBJ2-3, with 10 nucleotides matching TRBD2. This CDR3 contains 16 residues. Germline CDR1 reads SGHTA; CDR2 reads FQGNSA. Trimming at V came to 5 bases and at J to 4 bases, leaving 9 bases not matched to a gene. The CDR3 DNA is TGTGCCAGCAGCACCTTTAGCGGGGGGAATCCAGATACGCAGTATTTT. It is translated as CASSTFSGGNPDTQYF. The complete variable domain, with remaining parts taken from reference TRBV7-2 and TRBJ2-3, reads GAGVSQSPSNKVTEKGKDVELRCDPISGHTALYWYRQSLGQGLEFLIYFQGNSAPDKSGLPSDRFSAERTGGSVSTLTIQRTQQEDSAVYLCASSTFSGGNPDTQYFGPGTRLTVL.

This clonotype was recorded many times. The V gene is TRBV7-2, the J gene TRBJ2-5; D tentatively fits TRBD1 or TRBD2 (5 bases each). The CDR3 sequence is 13 residues long. Trimming took 4 bases from V and 5 from J, leaving 11 bases between them. The germline gives CDR1 SGHTA, CDR2 FQGNSA. In DNA, the CDR3 is TGTGCCAGCAGCTCGGGACCAAGGGAGACCCAGTACTTC. It is translated as CASSSGPRETQYF.

This chain connects TRBV29-1 to TRBJ2-1, with TRBD1 identical over 9 bases. The trim removed 7 bases at V and 6 bases at J, leaving 4 bases unmatched. Looked up from germline, CDR1 is SQVTM and CDR2 is ANQGSEA. There are 12 residues in the CDR3. The CDR3 protein is CSAGQGPNEQFF. The DNA of the CDR3 is TGCAGCGCCGGACAGGGGCCCAATGAGCAGTTCTTC.

The rearrangement uses TRBV6-2 or TRBV6-3 and TRBJ2-7, with 9 bases lining up with TRBD1. V was clipped by 4 bases and J by 2 bases; unmatched bases: 9. CDR3 length: 16 amino acids. Germline CDR1 reads MNHEY; CDR2 reads SVGEGT. CDR3: CASSSWDRVKPYEQYF. Written as DNA, the CDR3 is TGTGCCAGCAGTTCCTGGGACAGGGTAAAGCCCTACGAGCAGTACTTC.

With regard to this clonotype: This could be a read error, since a much larger clone is one nucleotide away. The chain is built from TRBV6-6 and TRBJ2-2; 12 bases match TRBD2. The CDR3 consists of 17 residues. V trimming: 7 bases; J trimming: 9 bases; junction bases outside the gene matches: 15. CDR1 MNHNY and CDR2 SVGAGI come from the germline V gene (reference sequence). The DNA for the CDR3 is TGTGCCAGCACCAGGGGTTCTAGCGGGAGGGTTAGCCGGGAGCTGTTTTTT. This codes for CASTRGSSGRVSRELFF.

The chain is built from TRBV28 and TRBJ2-3; D uncertain. Germline V gene data show CDR1 as MDHEN and CDR2 as SYDVKM. Trimming left V 6 bases short and J 6 bases short, with 16 bases between. The CDR3 consists of 14 residues. CDR3 region: CASSHQVVLDTQYF. CDR3 DNA: TGTGCCAGCAGCCACCAGGTGGTATTGGATACGCAGTATTTT.

There are many counts of this clonotype. The gene calls are TRBV7-2 and TRBJ1-3; D not resolved. Trimming pared 1 base from V and 4 bases from J, leaving 8 bases between. This CDR3 spans 14 amino acids. In germline, CDR1 is SGHTA, CDR2 FQGNSA. The CDR3 nucleotides are TGTGCCAGCAGCTTAGGAGGGTTCGGAAACACCATATATTTT. Translation: CASSLGGFGNTIYF.

The rearrangement links TRBV28 to TRBJ2-3; 10 bases are shared with TRBD1. The V gene's germline CDR1 is MDHEN and CDR2 SYDVKM. The CDR3 consists of 13 residues. Unmatched junction bases numbered 4, after V lost 8 bases and J lost 5 bases. CDR3 sequence: CASDRGRRDTQYF. The CDR3 bases are TGTGCCAGCGACAGGGGGCGCAGAGATACGCAGTATTTT. Complete variable domain (other parts from reference TRBV28 and TRBJ2-3): DVKVTQSSRYLVKRTGEKVFLECVQDMDHENMFWYRQDPGLGLRLIYFSYDVKMKEKGDIPEGYSVSREKKERFSLILESASTNQTSMYLCASDRGRRDTQYFGPGTRLTVL.

The table lists this clonotype with a few counts. The chain employs TRBV7-9 and TRBJ1-1, with 8 bases lining up with TRBD1. The CDR3 has 16 residues. Trimming took 5 bases from V and 1 from J; bases not matched to a gene: 9. Germline V gene data show CDR1 as SEHNR and CDR2 as FQNEAQ (reference sequence). CDR3 nucleotide sequence: TGTGCCAGCAGCCCCATCCTAGGACAGGGGAACACTGAAGCTTTCTTT. Amino acids: CASSPILGQGNTEAFF.